Below, 25 T cell receptor beta chains from the same sample are listed, as sequenced in a study of blood T cell repertoires in COVID-19 (dated by TCRdb to between 2020 and 2021). The library came from the immunoSEQ multiplex PCR assay. Held by TCRdb, this immuneACCESS table contains in-frame sequences only and omits some clones. Under half of the omission traces to an unresolved V gene where checked; the cause of the rest is unknown. For this sample there are tens of thousands of clones; around 85% appear just once. Over 9.5% of the sample is held by the ten biggest clonotypes. The sequenced sample was peripheral blood. These receptors all stem from a human donor in a cohort sampled during active COVID-19.

The genes are TRBV18 and TRBJ2-1; 10 nucleotides match TRBD1. Per germline, CDR1 KGHSH and CDR2 LQKENI. This CDR3 comprises 17 residues. V shed 4 bases, J shed 4 bases, and the junction held 10 bases outside the gene matches. The CDR3: CASSRRYGTGEYNEQFF. The CDR3 bases are TGTGCCAGCTCACGTAGATACGGGACAGGGGAGTACAATGAGCAGTTCTTC.

The V gene is TRBV28, the J gene TRBJ2-3, with TRBD2 identical over 8 bases. V dropped 2 bases and J dropped 8; count of bases not matched to a gene: 6. CDR1 and CDR2 from the germline V gene are MDHEN and SYDVKM. The CDR3 covers 14 residues. The CDR3 region is CASSLGREEGTQYF. The CDR3 bases are TGTGCCAGCAGTTTAGGGCGGGAGGAGGGTACGCAGTATTTT.

The rearrangement links TRBV11-2 to TRBJ2-3; 8 bases are a match to TRBD2. The CDR3 consists of 14 residues. Germline assignment: CDR1 SGHAT and CDR2 FQNNGV. V lost 6 bases and J lost 4; bases outside the gene matches: 6. CDR3: CASSSGLAPDTQYF. Here the CDR3 DNA reads TGTGCCAGCAGTTCAGGACTAGCCCCAGATACGCAGTATTTT. Supplemented by reference TRBV11-2 and TRBJ2-3, the full variable domain reads EAGVAQSPRYKIIEKRQSVAFWCNPISGHATLYWYQQILGQGPKLLIQFQNNGVVDDSQLPKDRFSAERLKGVDSTLKIQPAKLEDSAVYLCASSSGLAPDTQYFGPGTRLTVL.

The chain combines TRBV5-4 with TRBJ2-2; D unclear. V was trimmed by 0 bases and J by 6 bases, leaving 15 bases between them. Germline V gene data show CDR1 as SGHNT and CDR2 as YYREEE (reference sequence). The length of the CDR3 is 16 residues. CDR3 in DNA: TGTGCCAGCAGCTTGGGGTCAGTCGGGTCAGCCGGGGAGCTGTTTTTT. Protein: CASSLGSVGSAGELFF.

CDR3 nucleotide sequence: TGTGCCAGCAGCTCGGGAGGTATATCCGAGCAGTACTTC. This gives the protein CASSSGGISEQYF. The rearrangement joins TRBV9 to TRBJ2-7; 7 bases are a match to TRBD2. Looked up from germline, CDR1 is SGDLS and CDR2 is YYNGEE. The ends lost 4 bases at V and 6 bases at J; junction bases unmatched: 7. The CDR3 contains 13 residues.

The rearrangement joins TRBV28 to TRBJ1-5; D call uncertain. V shed 4 bases and J shed 2 bases, with 9 bases lying between them. The CDR3 has 14 amino acids. Looked up from germline, CDR1 is MDHEN and CDR2 is SYDVKM. The CDR3 nucleotides read TGTGCCAGCAGTTCCAACAGTGGCAATCAGCCCCAGCATTTT. Translation: CASSSNSGNQPQHF.

The chain is built from TRBV6-2 or TRBV6-3 and TRBJ2-7; TRBD2 agrees at 10 bases. The germline V gene has CDR1 MNHEY and CDR2 SVGEGT. Unmatched junction bases numbered 10, after V lost 5 bases and J lost 6 bases. This CDR3 comprises 15 residues. CDR3 DNA: TGTGCCAGCAGTCCCCAAGCGGGAGGGCCGGCCGAGCAGTACTTC. Protein sequence: CASSPQAGGPAEQYF.

The rearrangement uses TRBV14 and TRBJ1-2; tentatively, D is TRBD1 (6 bases). The V end was cut by 0 bases, the J end by 5 bases, with 13 bases between. The V gene's germline CDR1 is SGHDN and CDR2 FVKESK. There are 15 residues in the CDR3. The DNA for the CDR3 is TGTGCCAGCAGCCAAGATCGTGGGACATATTATGGCTACACCTTC. Protein sequence: CASSQDRGTYYGYTF. Together with reference TRBV14 and TRBJ1-2, the CDR3 gives the full variable domain: EAGVTQFPSHSVIEKGQTVTLRCDPISGHDNLYWYRRVMGKEIKFLLHFVKESKQDESGMPNNRFLAERTGGTYSTLKVQPAELEDSGVYFCASSQDRGTYYGYTFGSGTRLTVV.

This clone appeared a few times. This chain connects TRBV19 to TRBJ2-1; TRBD2 is a possible D gene (5 bases). The CDR3 is 18 amino acids. Per the germline V gene, CDR1 is LNHDA and CDR2 is SQIVND (reference sequence). V lost 0 bases, J lost 7 bases, and 22 bases lay in between. The CDR3 region is CASSIDPPSGHRGNEQFF. The CDR3 DNA reads TGTGCCAGTAGTATAGATCCCCCTAGTGGGCATCGAGGGAATGAGCAGTTCTTC.

This clone was observed a handful of times. The gene calls are TRBV30 and TRBJ1-3, with 8 bases aligning to TRBD1. V trimming: 6 bases; J trimming: 2 bases; junction bases outside the gene matches: 0. This CDR3 region has 12 residues. CDR1 GTSNPN and CDR2 SVGIG come from the germline V gene (reference sequence). The CDR3 nucleotides are TGTGCCTGCAGGGGGCCTGGAAACACCATATATTTT. The encoded protein is CACRGPGNTIYF.

The chain has TRBV6-5 and TRBJ2-5, with 7 bases fitting TRBD1. Trimming removed 5 bases from V and 0 bases from J; junction bases left unmatched: 6. Germline CDR1 is MNHEY and CDR2 is SVGAGI. CDR3 length: 15 residues. CDR3 in amino acids: CASSRQGRYQETQYF. The CDR3 bases are TGTGCCAGCAGTCGACAGGGACGGTACCAAGAGACCCAGTACTTC.

The rearrangement uses TRBV7-9 and TRBJ2-3; TRBD2 might be the D (6 bases). Trimming removed 5 bases from V and 0 bases from J, with 9 bases in between. Germline V CDR1 and CDR2: SEHNR, FQNEAQ (reference sequence). The CDR3 spans 14 residues. CDR3 region: CASSGRGSTDTQYF. As DNA, the CDR3 is TGTGCCAGCAGCGGGCGGGGCAGCACAGATACGCAGTATTTT.

This clone was observed once. The V call is TRBV28, the J call TRBJ2-4; D might be TRBD1 (6 bases). The CDR3 spans 14 residues. Trimming removed 10 bases from V and 2 bases from J, with 15 bases in between. Germline-derived CDR1 and CDR2 are MDHEN and SYDVKM. The CDR3 nucleotides read TGTGCCACTCAACAGGGATCTTCCAAAAACATTCAGTACTTC. This codes for CATQQGSSKNIQYF.

The rearrangement joins TRBV7-2 to TRBJ1-1; 7 positions agree with TRBD1. CDR1 and CDR2 from the germline V gene are SGHTA and FQGNSA. The CDR3 is 16 residues long. V shed 1 base and J 2 bases; nucleotides not matched to a gene: 7. The CDR3 reads CASSLEAGGFNTEAFF. The CDR3 bases are TGTGCCAGCAGCTTAGAAGCAGGGGGGTTTAACACTGAAGCTTTCTTT.

This clone came up once. The rearrangement joins TRBV24-1 to TRBJ1-5, with D possibly TRBD1 on 6 matching bases. The CDR3 runs 13 residues. The V gene's germline CDR1 is KGHDR and CDR2 SFDVKD. V was pared by 4 bases and J by 9 bases, with 12 bases between. CDR3 sequence (DNA): TGTGCCACCAGTGAGGGGACACACCGGCCCCAGCATTTT. Translated: CATSEGTHRPQHF.

Here the CDR3 DNA reads TGTGCCAGCAGCTTAGAAAGTGCGGGACTTACCACAGATACGCAGTATTTT. Translating gives CASSLESAGLTTDTQYF. V gene TRBV7-8 combines with J gene TRBJ2-3, with TRBD2 as a possible D gene (6 bases). The CDR3 loop spans 17 amino acids. The germline V and J ends were trimmed by 1 base and 2 bases, with 16 bases remaining between them. Per germline, CDR1 SGHVS and CDR2 FQNEAQ.

The chain is built from TRBV28 and TRBJ1-2; a possible D gene is TRBD1 (5 bases). Germline V gene sequence: CDR1 MDHEN, CDR2 SYDVKM. This CDR3 is 16 amino acids long. Between the trimmed V and J ends, which lost 3 bases and 6 bases, there was a span of 20 bases. The chain's CDR3 is CASSLIRGGKLDGYTF. The CDR3 bases are TGTGCCAGCAGTTTGATCCGTGGGGGGAAGCTTGATGGCTACACCTTC.

The V gene is TRBV6-2 or TRBV6-3, the J gene TRBJ1-2; D not certain. Germline CDR1 reads MNHEY; CDR2 reads SVGEGT. Trimming removed 5 bases at V and 6 bases at J, with 19 bases between. CDR3 length: 15 residues. CDR3 protein: CASSHPNLGEDGYTF. The CDR3, as DNA: TGTGCCAGCAGTCACCCAAATTTGGGAGAAGATGGCTACACCTTC.

J is TRBJ2-7 and V is TRBV11-2; TRBD1 agrees at 9 bases. Unmatched junction bases numbered 8, after V lost 3 bases and J lost 2 bases. The CDR3 sequence is 16 residues long. Per germline, CDR1 SGHAT and CDR2 FQNNGV. As DNA, the CDR3 is TGTGCCAGCAGCTTCATTGGACAGGGGATCACCTACGAGCAGTACTTC. Protein product: CASSFIGQGITYEQYF.

The V gene is TRBV21-1, the J gene TRBJ1-4; the tabulated D call, TRBD1, remains unverified against the DNA. TRBV21-1 is noted as a pseudogene. The CDR3 is 16 residues long. This CDR3 is CASSSIWTGAGEKLFF. CDR3 nucleotide sequence: TGTGCCAGCAGCAGCATATGGACAGGGGCTGGGGAAAAACTGTTTTTT.

The V call is TRBV9, the J call TRBJ1-1; 7 bases are a match to TRBD1. After removal of 4 bases from V and 1 base from J, the junction contained 4 bases not matched to a gene. Germline-derived CDR1 and CDR2 are SGDLS and YYNGEE. This CDR3 comprises 14 residues. CDR3 sequence: CASSTRQGNTEAFF. The CDR3 DNA follows: TGTGCCAGCAGCACCCGACAGGGGAACACTGAAGCTTTCTTT.

This clone came up once. In DNA, the CDR3 is TGTGCCAGCAGCCGACAGGTTAACTATGGCTACACCTTC. Its translation is CASSRQVNYGYTF. This chain links TRBV6-5 with TRBJ1-2, with a weak D call TRBD1 (6 bases). Germline V gene lookup returns CDR1 MNHEY and CDR2 SVGAGI. V lost 6 bases to trimming and J lost 1 base, with 9 bases between them. The length of the CDR3 is 13 residues.

This chain connects TRBV5-1 to TRBJ2-7, with 8 bases identical to TRBD2. V lost 5 bases to trimming and J lost 7 bases; unmatched junction nucleotides: 11. The CDR3 contains 14 residues. Germline values: CDR1 SGHRS, CDR2 YFSETQ. CDR3 in DNA: TGCGCCAGCAGAATTTCGGGGGGGAGGCAGGAGCAGTACTTC. It is translated as CASRISGGRQEQYF.

V usage is TRBV29-1 and J usage is TRBJ2-1, with D maybe TRBD2 (6 bases). V was shortened by 4 bases and J by 8 bases, with 12 bases between the two germline ends. Germline V gene lookup returns CDR1 SQVTM and CDR2 ANQGSEA. The CDR3 totals 12 residues. The CDR3 region has the DNA TGCAGCGTTGGCGGGGAGATCGATGAGCAGTTCTTC. It translates to CSVGGEIDEQFF.

The chain combines TRBV3-1 (or the pseudogene TRBV3-2) with TRBJ2-7; 7 bases are shared with TRBD1. J lost 6 bases, V lost 4 bases, and 9 bases had no gene match. Per germline, CDR1 LGHDT and CDR2 YNNKEL (reference sequence). The CDR3 loop spans 14 amino acids. The CDR3 region is CASSPGQEGGEQYF. Here the CDR3 DNA reads TGTGCCAGCAGCCCAGGACAGGAAGGGGGCGAGCAGTACTTC.